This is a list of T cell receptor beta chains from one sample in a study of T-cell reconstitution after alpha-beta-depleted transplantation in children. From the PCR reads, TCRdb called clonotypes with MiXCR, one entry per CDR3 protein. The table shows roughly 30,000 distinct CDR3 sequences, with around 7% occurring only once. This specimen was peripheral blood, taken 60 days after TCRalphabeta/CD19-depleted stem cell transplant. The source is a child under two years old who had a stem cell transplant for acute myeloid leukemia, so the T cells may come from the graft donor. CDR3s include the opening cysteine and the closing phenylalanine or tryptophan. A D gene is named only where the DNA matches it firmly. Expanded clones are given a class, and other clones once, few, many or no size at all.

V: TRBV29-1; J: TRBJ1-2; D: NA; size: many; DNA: TGCAGCGTCGGACTCAGGGAGGGCTACACCTTC; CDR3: CSVGLREGYTF
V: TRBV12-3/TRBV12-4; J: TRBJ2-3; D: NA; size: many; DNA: TGTGCCAGCAGTTTCTCTGACAGTCCAGATACGCAGTATTTT; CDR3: CASSFSDSPDTQYF
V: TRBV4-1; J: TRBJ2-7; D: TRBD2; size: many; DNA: TGCGCCAGCAGCCAGTTTAGCGGGGAATCGTACGAGCAGTACTTC; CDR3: CASSQFSGESYEQYF
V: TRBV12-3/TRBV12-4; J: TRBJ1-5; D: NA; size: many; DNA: TGTGCCAGCAGTTTAAACAGCAATCAGCCCCAGCATTTT; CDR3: CASSLNSNQPQHF
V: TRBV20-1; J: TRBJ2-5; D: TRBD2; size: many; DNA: TGCAGTGCTAGAGATAGCGGGGAAGGGACCCAGTACTTC; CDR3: CSARDSGEGTQYF
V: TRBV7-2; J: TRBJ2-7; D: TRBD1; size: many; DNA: TGTGCCAGCAGCACTGACAGGGGCCCCTCCTACGAGCAGTACTTC; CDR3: CASSTDRGPSYEQYF
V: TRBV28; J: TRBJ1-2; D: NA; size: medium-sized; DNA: TGTGCCAGCAGTTTAGAGGGCATCCCCTATGGCTACACCTTC; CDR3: CASSLEGIPYGYTF
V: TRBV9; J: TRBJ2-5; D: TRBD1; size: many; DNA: TGTGCCAGCAGCGTAGGGGACAGGGAGGAGACCCAGTACTTC; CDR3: CASSVGDREETQYF
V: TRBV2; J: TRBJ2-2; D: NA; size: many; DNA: TGTGCCCACGGGCACCTGTCGAACACCGGGGAGCTGTTTTTT; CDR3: CAHGHLSNTGELFF
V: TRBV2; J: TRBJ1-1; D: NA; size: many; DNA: TGTGCCCTGATACGGTGGAAGACTGAAGCTTTCTTT; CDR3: CALIRWKTEAFF
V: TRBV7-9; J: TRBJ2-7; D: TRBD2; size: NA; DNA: TGTGCCAGCAGCGGAACCGGGACTAGTTCTTCCTACGAGCAGTACTTC; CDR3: CASSGTGTSSSYEQYF